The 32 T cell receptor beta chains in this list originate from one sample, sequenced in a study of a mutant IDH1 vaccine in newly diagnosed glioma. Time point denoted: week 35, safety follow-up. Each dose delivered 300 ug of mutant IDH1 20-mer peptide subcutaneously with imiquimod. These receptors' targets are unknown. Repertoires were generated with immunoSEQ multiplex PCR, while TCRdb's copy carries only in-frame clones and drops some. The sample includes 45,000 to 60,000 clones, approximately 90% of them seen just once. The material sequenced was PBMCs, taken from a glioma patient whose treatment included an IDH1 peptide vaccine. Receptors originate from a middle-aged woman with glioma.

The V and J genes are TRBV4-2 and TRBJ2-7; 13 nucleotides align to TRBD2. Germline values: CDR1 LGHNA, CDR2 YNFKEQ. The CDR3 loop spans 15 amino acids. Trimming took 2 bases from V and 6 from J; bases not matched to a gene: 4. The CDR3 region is CASSQSGLAGREQYF. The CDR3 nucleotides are TGTGCCAGCAGCCAATCGGGACTAGCGGGACGCGAGCAGTACTTC.

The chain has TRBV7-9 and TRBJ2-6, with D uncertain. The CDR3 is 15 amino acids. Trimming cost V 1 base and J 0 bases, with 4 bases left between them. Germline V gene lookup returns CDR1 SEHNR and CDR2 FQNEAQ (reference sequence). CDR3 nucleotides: TGTGCCAGCAGCTTAGAAAGCTCTGGGGCCAACGTCCTGACTTTC. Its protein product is CASSLESSGANVLTF.

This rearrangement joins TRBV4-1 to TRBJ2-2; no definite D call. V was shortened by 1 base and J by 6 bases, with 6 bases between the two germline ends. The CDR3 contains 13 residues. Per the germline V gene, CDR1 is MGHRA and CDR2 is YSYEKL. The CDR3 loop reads CASSQVGPGELFF. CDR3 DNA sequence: TGCGCCAGCAGCCAAGTAGGTCCCGGGGAGCTGTTTTTT.

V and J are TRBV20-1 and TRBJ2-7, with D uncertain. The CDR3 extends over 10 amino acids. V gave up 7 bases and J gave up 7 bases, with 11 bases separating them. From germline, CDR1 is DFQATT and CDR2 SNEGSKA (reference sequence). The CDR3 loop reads CSVMLREQYF. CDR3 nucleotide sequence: TGCAGTGTGATGTTGCGGGAGCAGTACTTC.

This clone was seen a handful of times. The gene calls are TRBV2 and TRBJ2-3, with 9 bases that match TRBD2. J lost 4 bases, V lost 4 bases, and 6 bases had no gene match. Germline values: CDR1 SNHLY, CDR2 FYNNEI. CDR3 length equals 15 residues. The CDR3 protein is CASSGGGRGADTQYF. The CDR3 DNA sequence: TGTGCCAGCAGTGGTGGCGGGAGGGGGGCAGATACGCAGTATTTT.

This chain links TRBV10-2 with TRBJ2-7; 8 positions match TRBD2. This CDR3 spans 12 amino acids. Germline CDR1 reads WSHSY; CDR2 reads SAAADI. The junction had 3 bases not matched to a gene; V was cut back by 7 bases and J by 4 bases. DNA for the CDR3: TGCGCCAGCACCAGCGGGGGTTACGAGCAGTACTTC. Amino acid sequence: CASTSGGYEQYF.

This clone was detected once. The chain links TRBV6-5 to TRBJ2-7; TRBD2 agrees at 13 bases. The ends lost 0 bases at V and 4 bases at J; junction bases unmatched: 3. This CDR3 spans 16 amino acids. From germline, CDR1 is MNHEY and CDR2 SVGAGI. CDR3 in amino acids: CASSYSGLAGTYEQYF. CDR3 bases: TGTGCCAGCAGTTACTCGGGACTAGCGGGAACATACGAGCAGTACTTC.

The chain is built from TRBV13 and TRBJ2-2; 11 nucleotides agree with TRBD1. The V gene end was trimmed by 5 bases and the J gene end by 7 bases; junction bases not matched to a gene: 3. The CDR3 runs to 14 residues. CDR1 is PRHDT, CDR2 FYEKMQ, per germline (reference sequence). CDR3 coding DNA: TGTGCCAGCAGCGGGGGACAGGGGGTCGGGGAGCTGTTTTTT. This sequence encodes CASSGGQGVGELFF.

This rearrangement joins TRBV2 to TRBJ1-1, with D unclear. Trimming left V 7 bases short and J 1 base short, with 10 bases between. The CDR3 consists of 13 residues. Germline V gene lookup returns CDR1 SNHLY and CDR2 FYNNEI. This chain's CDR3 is CASTPPANTEAFF. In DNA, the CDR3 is TGTGCCAGCACCCCACCAGCGAACACTGAAGCTTTCTTT. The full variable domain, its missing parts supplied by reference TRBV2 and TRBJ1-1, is EPEVTQTPSHQVTQMGQEVILRCVPISNHLYFYWYRQILGQKVEFLVSFYNNEISEKSEIFDDQFSVERPDGSNFTLKIRSTKLEDSAMYFCASTPPANTEAFFGQGTRLTVV.

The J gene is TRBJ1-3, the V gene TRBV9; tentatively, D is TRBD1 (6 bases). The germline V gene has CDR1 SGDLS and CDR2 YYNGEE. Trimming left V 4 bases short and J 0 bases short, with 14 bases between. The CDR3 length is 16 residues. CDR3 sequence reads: CASSSRTALSGNTIYF. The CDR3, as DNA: TGTGCCAGCAGCTCACGGACAGCACTCTCTGGAAACACCATATATTTT.

The CDR3 nucleotides read TGTGCCAGTAGTAAGACAGGACAGTCTGGCTACACCTTC. It encodes CASSKTGQSGYTF. The chain couples TRBV19 to TRBJ1-2, with D perhaps matching TRBD1 (6 bases). The CDR3 runs to 13 residues. V dropped 4 bases and J dropped 7 bases, with 13 bases sitting between them. In germline, CDR1 is LNHDA, CDR2 SQIVND (reference sequence).

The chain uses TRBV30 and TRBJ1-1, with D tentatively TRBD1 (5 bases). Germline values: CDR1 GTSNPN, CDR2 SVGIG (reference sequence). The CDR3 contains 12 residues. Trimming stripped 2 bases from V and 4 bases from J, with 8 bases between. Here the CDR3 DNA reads TGTGCCTGGAGTTGGGGGGGCACTGAAGCTTTCTTT. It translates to CAWSWGGTEAFF.

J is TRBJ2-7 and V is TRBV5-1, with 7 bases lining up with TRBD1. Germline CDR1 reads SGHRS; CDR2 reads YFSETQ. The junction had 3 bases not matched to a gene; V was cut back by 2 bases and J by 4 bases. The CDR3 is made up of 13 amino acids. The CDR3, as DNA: TGCGCCAGCAGCTTTTGGACAGGATACGAGCAGTACTTC. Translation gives CASSFWTGYEQYF.

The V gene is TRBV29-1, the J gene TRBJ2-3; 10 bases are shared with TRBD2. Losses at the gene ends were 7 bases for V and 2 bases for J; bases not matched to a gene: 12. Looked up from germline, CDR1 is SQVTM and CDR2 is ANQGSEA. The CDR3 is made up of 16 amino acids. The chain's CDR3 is CSAQLAGRQLTDTQYF. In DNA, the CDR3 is TGCAGCGCACAACTAGCGGGACGACAGCTCACAGATACGCAGTATTTT.

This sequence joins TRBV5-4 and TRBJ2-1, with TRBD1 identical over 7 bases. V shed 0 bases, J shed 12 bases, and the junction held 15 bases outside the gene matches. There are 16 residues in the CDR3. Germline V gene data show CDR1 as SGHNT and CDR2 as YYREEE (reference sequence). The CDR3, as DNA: TGTGCCAGCAGCTTGGGTGGCAGGGGGAGCCCAGTGGGGCAGTTCTTC. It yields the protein CASSLGGRGSPVGQFF.

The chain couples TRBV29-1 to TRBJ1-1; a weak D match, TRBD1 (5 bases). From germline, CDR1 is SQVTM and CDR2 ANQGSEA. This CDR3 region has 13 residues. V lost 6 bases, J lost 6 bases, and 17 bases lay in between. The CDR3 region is CSVVTGNWAEAFF. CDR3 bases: TGCAGCGTGGTTACAGGAAATTGGGCTGAAGCTTTCTTT.

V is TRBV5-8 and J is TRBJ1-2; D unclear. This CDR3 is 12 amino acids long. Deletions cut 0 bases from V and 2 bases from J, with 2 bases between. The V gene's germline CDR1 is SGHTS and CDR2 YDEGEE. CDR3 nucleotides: TGTGCCAGCAGCTTGGCCAACTATGGCTACACCTTC. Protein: CASSLANYGYTF.

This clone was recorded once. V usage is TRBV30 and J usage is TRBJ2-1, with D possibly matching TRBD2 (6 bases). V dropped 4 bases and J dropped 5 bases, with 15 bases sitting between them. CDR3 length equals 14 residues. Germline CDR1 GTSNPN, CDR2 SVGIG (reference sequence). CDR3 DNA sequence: TGTGCCTGGACCGGGACTCGGAGCGACAATGAGCAGTTCTTC. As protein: CAWTGTRSDNEQFF.

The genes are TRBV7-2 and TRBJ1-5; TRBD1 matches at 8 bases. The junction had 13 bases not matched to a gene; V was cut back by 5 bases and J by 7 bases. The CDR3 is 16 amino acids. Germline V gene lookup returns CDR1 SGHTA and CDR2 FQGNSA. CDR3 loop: CASSPDRGGVKQPQHF. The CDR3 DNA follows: TGTGCCAGCAGCCCCGACAGGGGAGGGGTGAAACAGCCCCAGCATTTT.

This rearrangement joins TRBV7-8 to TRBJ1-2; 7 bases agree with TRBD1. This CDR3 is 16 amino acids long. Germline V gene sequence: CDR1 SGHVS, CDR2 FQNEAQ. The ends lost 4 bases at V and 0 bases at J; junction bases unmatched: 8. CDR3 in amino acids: CASSSLRDSSNYGYTF. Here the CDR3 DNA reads TGTGCCAGCAGCTCCCTCCGGGACAGTTCTAACTATGGCTACACCTTC.

The CDR3 bases are TGTGCCAGCAGCTTATGGGAGGAAGAGACCCAGTACTTC. Amino acids: CASSLWEEETQYF. The chain employs TRBV7-2 and TRBJ2-5; possible D gene TRBD2, 6 bases. Trimming took 2 bases from V and 3 from J, leaving 7 bases between them. The CDR3 runs 13 residues. The germline V gene has CDR1 SGHTA and CDR2 FQGNSA.

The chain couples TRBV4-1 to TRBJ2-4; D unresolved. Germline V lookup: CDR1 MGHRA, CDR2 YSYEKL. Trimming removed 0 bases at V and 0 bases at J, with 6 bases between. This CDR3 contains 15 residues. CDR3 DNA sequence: TGCGCCAGCAGCCAAGAATTCGTAGCCAAAAACATTCAGTACTTC. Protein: CASSQEFVAKNIQYF.

The CDR3 is CASSFLVGVATDTQYF. In nucleotides, the CDR3 is TGTGCCAGCAGCTTCTTAGTCGGTGTAGCCACAGATACGCAGTATTTT. This chain uses TRBV7-8 with TRBJ2-3, with unresolved D. The CDR3 runs to 16 residues. Trimming removed 3 bases at V and 2 bases at J, with 15 bases between. The germline V gene encodes CDR1 SGHVS and CDR2 FQNEAQ.

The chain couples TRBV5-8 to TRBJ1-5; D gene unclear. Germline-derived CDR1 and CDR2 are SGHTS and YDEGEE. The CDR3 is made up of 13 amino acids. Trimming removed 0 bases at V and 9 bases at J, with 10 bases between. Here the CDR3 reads CASSLDPRVPQHF. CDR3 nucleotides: TGTGCCAGCAGCTTGGATCCGCGGGTGCCCCAGCATTTT. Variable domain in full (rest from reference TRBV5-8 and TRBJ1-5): EAGVTQSPTHLIKTRGQQATLRCSPISGHTSVYWYQQALGLGLQFLLWYDEGEERNRGNFPPRFSGRQFPNYSSELNVNALELEDSALYLCASSLDPRVPQHFGDGTRLSIL.

This CDR3 reads CASKDRDHSHQPQHF. The CDR3 nucleotides read TGTGCCAGTAAGGACCGGGACCACTCTCATCAGCCCCAGCATTTT. The chain links TRBV19 to TRBJ1-5; TRBD1 is a possible D gene (5 bases). Germline values: CDR1 LNHDA, CDR2 SQIVND (reference sequence). The germline V and J ends were trimmed by 7 bases and 5 bases, with 18 bases remaining between them. The length of the CDR3 is 15 residues.

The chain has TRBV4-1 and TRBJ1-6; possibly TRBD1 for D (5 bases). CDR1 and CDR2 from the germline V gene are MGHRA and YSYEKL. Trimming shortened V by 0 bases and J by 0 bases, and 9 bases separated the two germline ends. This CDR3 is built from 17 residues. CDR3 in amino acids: CASSQDRDLSYNSPLHF. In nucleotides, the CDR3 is TGCGCCAGCAGCCAAGACCGGGACCTCTCCTATAATTCACCCCTCCACTTT.

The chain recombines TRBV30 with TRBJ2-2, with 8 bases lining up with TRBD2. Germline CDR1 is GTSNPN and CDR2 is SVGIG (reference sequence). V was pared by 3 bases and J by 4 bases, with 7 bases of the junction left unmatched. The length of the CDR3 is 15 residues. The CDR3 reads CAWRSGRGLTGELFF. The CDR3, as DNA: TGTGCCTGGAGGAGCGGGAGAGGACTCACCGGGGAGCTGTTTTTT.

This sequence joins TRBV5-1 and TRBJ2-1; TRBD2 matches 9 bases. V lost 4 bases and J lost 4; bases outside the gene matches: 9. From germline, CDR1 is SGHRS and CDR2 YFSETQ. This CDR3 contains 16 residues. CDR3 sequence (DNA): TGCGCCAGCAGCATACAGACTAGCGGCAATTACAATGAGCAGTTCTTC. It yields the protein CASSIQTSGNYNEQFF.

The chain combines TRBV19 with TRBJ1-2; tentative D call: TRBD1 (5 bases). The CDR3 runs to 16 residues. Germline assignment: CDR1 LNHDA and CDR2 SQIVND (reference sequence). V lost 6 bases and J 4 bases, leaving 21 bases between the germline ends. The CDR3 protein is CASSLTTGFGGYGYTF. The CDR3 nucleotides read TGTGCCAGTAGCCTCACCACGGGCTTCGGGGGCTATGGCTACACCTTC.

This CDR3 is CASSSGKGAGRETQYF. CDR3 coding DNA: TGTGCCAGCAGCTCAGGGAAGGGGGCCGGTAGAGAGACCCAGTACTTC. V usage is TRBV6-6 and J usage is TRBJ2-5; 7 bases fit TRBD1. This CDR3 region has 16 residues. J gave up 4 bases and V 6 bases, and 14 bases lay outside the gene matches. The germline V gene has CDR1 MNHNY and CDR2 SVGAGI (reference sequence).

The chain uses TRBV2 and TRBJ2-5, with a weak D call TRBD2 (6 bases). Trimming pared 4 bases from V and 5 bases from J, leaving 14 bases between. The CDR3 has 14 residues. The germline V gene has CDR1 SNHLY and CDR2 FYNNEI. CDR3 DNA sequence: TGTGCCAGCAGTGTACGGGAGCTGAGGGAGACCCAGTACTTC. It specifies CASSVRELRETQYF.

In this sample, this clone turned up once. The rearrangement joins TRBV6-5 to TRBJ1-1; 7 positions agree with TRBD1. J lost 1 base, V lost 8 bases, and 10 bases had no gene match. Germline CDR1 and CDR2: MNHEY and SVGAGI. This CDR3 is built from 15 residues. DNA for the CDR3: TGTGCCAGCCAACTCTCCGAGGGGGCGAACACTGAAGCTTTCTTT. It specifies CASQLSEGANTEAFF.